The sequence of this T cell receptor (beta chain) was determined in a study of blood T cell repertoires in COVID-19. Background on the study: Acute-phase and convalescent COVID-19 samples originated in the United States, Italy and Spain. Sample material is recorded as cDNA or gDNA derived from T cells, B-cell-depleted T cells, or PBMCs.

Original processing methods: From reference gene primer amplification, estimates of nucleated cell counts were derived. Clones were sequenced by immunoSEQ multiplex PCR, and TCRdb holds only the in-frame ones, with some missing. V, J and clone size derive from that table, while D and trimming were established from the DNA sequence. The table includes roughly 24,000 clones, almost 90% detected once. V trimming: 1 base; J trimming: 5 bases; junction bases outside the gene matches: 7. CDR1 and CDR2 from the germline V gene are LGHDT and YNNKEL (reference sequence). The CDR3 has 16 amino acids. The chain uses TRBV3-1 (or the pseudogene TRBV3-2) and TRBJ2-3, with 9 positions matching TRBD2. The sample was peripheral blood. The TCR was taken from a woman aged 55-69 years with active COVID-19. CDR3 amino acids: CASSQGRSGRQDTQYF. Here the CDR3 DNA reads TGTGCCAGCAGCCAAGGTCGGAGCGGGAGGCAAGATACGCAGTATTTT.